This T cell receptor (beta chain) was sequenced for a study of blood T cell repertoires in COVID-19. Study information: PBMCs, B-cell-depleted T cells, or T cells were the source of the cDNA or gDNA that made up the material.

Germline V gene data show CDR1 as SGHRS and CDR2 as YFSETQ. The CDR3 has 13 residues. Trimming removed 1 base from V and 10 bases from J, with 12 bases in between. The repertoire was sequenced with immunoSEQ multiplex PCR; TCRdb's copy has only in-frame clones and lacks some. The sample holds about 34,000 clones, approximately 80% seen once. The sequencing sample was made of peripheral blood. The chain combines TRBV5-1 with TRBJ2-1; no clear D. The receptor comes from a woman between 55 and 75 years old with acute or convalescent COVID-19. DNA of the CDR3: TGCGCCAGCAGCTTGTCAGGTCGAGAGGAGCAGTTCTTC. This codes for CASSLSGREEQFF. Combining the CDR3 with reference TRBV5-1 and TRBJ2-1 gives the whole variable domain KAGVTQTPRYLIKTRGQQVTLSCSPISGHRSVSWYQQTPGQGLQFLFEYFSETQRNKGNFPGRFSGRQFSNSRSEMNVSTLELGDSALYLCASSLSGREEQFFGPGTRLTVL.